Each of the 30 T cell receptor beta chains below was sequenced from the same sample in a study of CD8 T cells in ankylosing spondylitis. Study-wide results and limits: A TCR beta motif made of 7 to 9 highly homologous variants seemed typical of ankylosing spondylitis blood.

No antigen has been identified for these receptors. TCRdb recomputed calls from the 5' RACE reads with MiXCR, one row per CDR3 protein. The repertoire holds just under 550,000 distinct CDR3 sequences, with about 13% as singletons. The specimen sequenced was blood, either unsorted or a sorted T cell fraction (not recorded which). These receptor sequences come from a male donor with ankylosing spondylitis.

The chain has TRBV12-3 or TRBV12-4 and TRBJ1-1; tentative D call: TRBD1 (6 bases). The CDR3 consists of 11 residues. Trimming took off 11 bases at V and 0 bases at J, with 7 bases between the two ends. CDR3 residues: CASGVNTEAFF. As DNA, the CDR3 is TGTGCCTCAGGGGTGAACACTGAAGCTTTCTTT.

At least ten counts were recorded for this clonotype. V gene TRBV7-8 combines with J gene TRBJ2-2; D unclear. The CDR3 is 13 amino acids. The V gene lost 1 base and the J gene lost 7 bases, with 7 bases spanning the gap. CDR1 SGHVS and CDR2 FQNEAQ come from the germline V gene. The CDR3 nucleotides read TGTGCCAGCAGCTTAGGGTTCGGCGGGGAGCTGTTTTTT. Its protein product is CASSLGFGGELFF.

The chain joins TRBV4-1 to TRBJ2-1; D is possibly TRBD1 or TRBD2 (5 bases each). The CDR3 is made up of 15 amino acids. V was clipped by 4 bases and J by 2 bases, with 12 bases between them. Germline CDR1 and CDR2: MGHRA and YSYEKL. As DNA, the CDR3 is TGCGCCAGCAGCCTGGGGACCGCCACCTACAATGAGCAGTTCTTC. It translates to CASSLGTATYNEQFF.

This clonotype was seen a handful of times. This chain joins TRBV5-1 and TRBJ1-2, with D possibly TRBD1 on 6 matching bases. The CDR3 consists of 13 residues. Germline CDR1 is SGHRS and CDR2 is YFSETQ. The V and J ends lost 0 bases and 7 bases respectively, with 10 bases between them. CDR3 residues: CASSLGGARGYTF. CDR3 in DNA: TGCGCCAGCAGCTTGGGGGGGGCGCGTGGCTACACCTTC.

This clonotype has ten or more counts. The chain carries TRBV12-3 or TRBV12-4 and TRBJ1-6; 8 nucleotides align to TRBD1. V shed 7 bases and J 9 bases; nucleotides not matched to a gene: 5. This CDR3 comprises 13 residues. The DNA of the CDR3 is TGTGCCAGCAAGGGACAGGACTTTTCACCCCTCCACTTT. Protein sequence: CASKGQDFSPLHF.

The chain employs TRBV28 and TRBJ1-2, with D unresolved. The CDR3 runs 12 residues. Germline values: CDR1 MDHEN, CDR2 SYDVKM. V lost 2 bases and J lost 8, with 9 bases in between. CDR3 nucleotide sequence: TGTGCCAGCAGTTTAAGGCCCGGCGGCTACACCTTC. As protein: CASSLRPGGYTF.

The rearrangement joins TRBV14 to TRBJ2-7; 9 bases agree with TRBD1. With V trimmed by 4 bases and J by 6 bases, 10 bases remained unmatched. The CDR3 sequence is 15 residues long. Germline assignment: CDR1 SGHDN and CDR2 FVKESK. This CDR3 reads CASSPTGTGKPEQYV. The CDR3 DNA reads TGTGCCAGCAGCCCCACCGGGACAGGGAAGCCCGAGCAGTACGTC.

J is TRBJ2-7 and V is TRBV11-2; D is ambiguous. Trimming removed 0 bases from V and 2 bases from J, with 5 bases in between. The CDR3 is 13 amino acids. CDR1 is SGHAT and CDR2 is FQNNGV in the germline V gene. Written as DNA, the CDR3 is TGTGCCAGCAGCTTAGACAGTACCTACGAGCAGTACTTC. Its translation is CASSLDSTYEQYF.

J is TRBJ1-4 and V is TRBV7-9; unclear D gene. This CDR3 has 15 amino acids. V was trimmed by 0 bases and J by 4 bases, leaving 9 bases between them. Per germline, CDR1 SEHNR and CDR2 FQNEAQ (reference sequence). The CDR3 DNA reads TGTGCCAGCAGCTTAGCGGGAGACCGTAATGAAAAACTGTTTTTT. It codes for CASSLAGDRNEKLFF. The entire variable domain, with the rest obtained from reference TRBV7-9 and TRBJ1-4, is as follows: DTGVSQNPRHKITKRGQNVTFRCDPISEHNRLYWYRQTLGQGPEFLTYFQNEAQLEKSRLLSDRFSAERPKGSFSTLEIQRTEQGDSAMYLCASSLAGDRNEKLFFGSGTQLSVL.

This clonotype appeared a few times. This sequence joins TRBV5-1 and TRBJ1-3, with TRBD1 as a possible D gene (6 bases). Germline CDR1 and CDR2: SGHRS and YFSETQ. This CDR3 is built from 16 residues. With 0 bases removed from V and 0 bases from J, the gap between germline ends came to 10 bases. The CDR3 DNA reads TGCGCCAGCAGCTTGGAGGGGGGTTACTCTGGAAACACCATATATTTT. Protein product: CASSLEGGYSGNTIYF.

This rearrangement joins TRBV7-9 to TRBJ1-1, with a weak D call TRBD1 (5 bases). Germline CDR1 SEHNR, CDR2 FQNEAQ (reference sequence). The V and J ends lost 5 bases and 3 bases respectively, with 13 bases between them. This CDR3 is 14 amino acids long. CDR3 DNA: TGTGCCAGCAGCCCGGTCAGGGTGGACACTGAAGCTTTCTTT. Its protein product is CASSPVRVDTEAFF. The whole variable domain, filled in from reference TRBV7-9 and TRBJ1-1, reads DTGVSQNPRHKITKRGQNVTFRCDPISEHNRLYWYRQTLGQGPEFLTYFQNEAQLEKSRLLSDRFSAERPKGSFSTLEIQRTEQGDSAMYLCASSPVRVDTEAFFGQGTRLTVV.

This clonotype was counted between two and nine times. The rearrangement uses TRBV20-1 and TRBJ2-5; D may correspond to TRBD1 or TRBD2 (5 bases each). The V end was cut by 4 bases, the J end by 3 bases, with 12 bases between. CDR1 and CDR2 (germline): DFQATT, SNEGSKA (reference sequence). The length of the CDR3 is 13 residues. CDR3 nucleotides: TGCAGTGCTAATGGGGACGGTGAAGAGACCCAGTACTTC. Translating gives CSANGDGEETQYF.

Only a few counts were recorded for this clonotype. This sequence joins TRBV18 and TRBJ2-7; no reliable D call. CDR1 and CDR2 from the germline V gene are KGHSH and LQKENI. This CDR3 contains 14 residues. V was clipped by 2 bases and J by 1 base, with 9 bases between them. The CDR3 is CASSPGLLSYEQYF. DNA for the CDR3: TGTGCCAGCTCACCAGGCTTACTGTCCTACGAGCAGTACTTC.

The chain combines TRBV6-1 with TRBJ1-5, with 7 bases lining up with TRBD1. Germline V CDR1 and CDR2: MNHNS, SASEGT. CDR3 length: 14 residues. After removal of 6 bases from V and 1 base from J, the junction contained 3 bases not matched to a gene. The CDR3 DNA follows: TGTGCCAGCAGGCCGGGACAGAGCAATCAGCCCCAGCATTTT. It codes for CASRPGQSNQPQHF.

This clonotype was seen a few times. J is TRBJ2-7 and V is TRBV20-1; D may be TRBD2 (5 bases). Trimming pared 6 bases from V and 2 bases from J, leaving 20 bases between. Germline V gene data show CDR1 as DFQATT and CDR2 as SNEGSKA (reference sequence). The CDR3 totals 15 residues. CDR3 loop: CSAKSPGSGTYEQYF. The CDR3 nucleotides read TGCAGTGCAAAATCCCCGGGGTCAGGAACCTACGAGCAGTACTTC.

This sequence joins TRBV5-1 and TRBJ2-1, with 10 positions matching TRBD2. The CDR3 extends over 16 amino acids. CDR1 SGHRS and CDR2 YFSETQ come from the germline V gene. Unmatched junction bases numbered 5, after V lost 0 bases and J lost 5 bases. CDR3 loop: CASSLASGRMDNEQFF. The CDR3 DNA reads TGCGCCAGCAGCTTGGCTAGCGGGAGAATGGACAATGAGCAGTTCTTC.

This clonotype was seen a few times. The V call is TRBV5-1, the J call TRBJ2-5; 10 nucleotides line up with TRBD1. Germline loops: CDR1 SGHRS, CDR2 YFSETQ. The CDR3 consists of 15 residues. V trimming: 4 bases; J trimming: 2 bases; junction bases outside the gene matches: 5. Here the CDR3 reads CASSQRTGGQETQYF. The CDR3, as DNA: TGCGCCAGCAGCCAGCGGACAGGGGGACAAGAGACCCAGTACTTC.

There are a few counts of this clonotype. The chain recombines TRBV7-9 with TRBJ2-3; TRBD2 matches 9 bases. Germline loops: CDR1 SEHNR, CDR2 FQNEAQ (reference sequence). Losses at the gene ends were 4 bases for V and 7 bases for J; bases not matched to a gene: 6. This CDR3 has 14 residues. CDR3 nucleotide sequence: TGTGCCAGCAGCTCCGGGACTAGCATCAATACGCAGTATTTT. Amino acids: CASSSGTSINTQYF.

Many counts were recorded for this clonotype. This rearrangement joins TRBV2 to TRBJ1-1, with unresolved D. Germline-derived CDR1 and CDR2 are SNHLY and FYNNEI. The V end lost 4 bases, the J end lost 10 bases, and 19 bases lay between the germline ends. This CDR3 spans 14 amino acids. The CDR3 sequence is CASSVDTGSRGAFF. Here the CDR3 DNA reads TGTGCCAGCAGTGTCGACACGGGTAGTCGTGGAGCTTTCTTT.

This clonotype was picked up a small number of times. The CDR3 sequence: CASSEYNQNEQFF. The CDR3 DNA reads TGTGCCAGCAGTGAATATAATCAGAATGAGCAGTTCTTC. V usage is TRBV25-1 and J usage is TRBJ2-1; D uncertain. V lost 0 bases to trimming and J lost 7 bases, with 7 bases between them. The CDR3 sequence is 13 residues long. Germline V lookup: CDR1 MGHDK, CDR2 SYGVNS.

There are a few counts of this clonotype. The chain combines TRBV20-1 with TRBJ1-5; D uncertain. Trimming took 0 bases from V and 7 from J, leaving 19 bases between them. CDR3 length: 16 amino acids. From germline, CDR1 is DFQATT and CDR2 SNEGSKA (reference sequence). Here the CDR3 reads CSARDREHPVNQPQHF. The CDR3, as DNA: TGCAGTGCTAGAGATCGGGAACACCCGGTGAACCAGCCCCAGCATTTT.

This clonotype has at least ten counts. The J gene is TRBJ2-3, the V gene TRBV7-8; D not certain. The CDR3 is 17 residues long. The V and J ends lost 2 bases and 2 bases respectively, with 17 bases between them. Germline lookup yields CDR1 SGHVS and CDR2 FQNEAQ. The CDR3 nucleotides are TGTGCCAGCAGCTTAATCTTTACGGCTGCTTTCACAGATACGCAGTATTTT. Its protein product is CASSLIFTAAFTDTQYF.

The J gene is TRBJ1-1, the V gene TRBV29-1, with unresolved D. CDR3 length: 12 amino acids. Germline CDR1 reads SQVTM; CDR2 reads ANQGSEA. Trimming left V 3 bases short and J 1 base short, with 6 bases between. The chain's CDR3 is CSVDKGNTEAFF. In DNA form, the CDR3 reads TGCAGCGTTGATAAGGGGAACACTGAAGCTTTCTTT.

This rearrangement joins TRBV9 to TRBJ1-5; the D gene is possibly TRBD1 (6 bases). The CDR3 has 15 amino acids. The germline V and J ends were trimmed by 1 base and 5 bases, with 13 bases remaining between them. Per germline, CDR1 SGDLS and CDR2 YYNGEE. CDR3 sequence (DNA): TGTGCCAGCAGCGTAAGCACAGGGCCACATCAGCCCCAGCATTTT. Its protein product is CASSVSTGPHQPQHF.

The CDR3: CASSSSGANTGELFF. CDR3 DNA: TGTGCCAGCAGCTCCAGCGGGGCGAACACCGGGGAGCTGTTTTTT. V usage is TRBV4-2 and J usage is TRBJ2-2, with 7 bases that match TRBD2. The germline V gene encodes CDR1 LGHNA and CDR2 YNFKEQ. The CDR3 contains 15 residues. The V segment lost 5 bases and the J segment 0 bases; nucleotides outside the gene matches: 3.

The gene calls are TRBV5-6 and TRBJ2-7; D remains ambiguous. The germline V gene has CDR1 SGHDT and CDR2 YYEEEE. This CDR3 has 13 residues. The V and J ends lost 0 bases and 3 bases respectively, with 7 bases between them. CDR3 DNA: TGTGCCAGCAGCTTGGTGGCAGACTACGAGCAGTACGTC. Translated: CASSLVADYEQYV.

This clonotype was counted only a few times. The genes are TRBV12-3 or TRBV12-4 and TRBJ2-1; D possibly corresponds to TRBD2 (6 bases). The CDR3 length is 15 residues. The V end lost 6 bases, the J end lost 6 bases, and 18 bases lay between the germline ends. CDR3 in amino acids: CASSPVGLRGNEQFF. The CDR3 DNA follows: TGTGCCAGCAGCCCCGTGGGACTTCGGGGCAATGAGCAGTTCTTC.

The gene calls are TRBV3-1 and TRBJ2-5; TRBD1 matches at 7 bases. Losses at the gene ends were 4 bases for V and 5 bases for J; bases not matched to a gene: 13. Germline V gene lookup returns CDR1 LGHDT and CDR2 YNNKEL (reference sequence). This CDR3 is 16 amino acids long. The DNA for the CDR3 is TGTGCCAGCAGCCCTAACCCTGGACAGGCTGGGGAGACCCAGTACTTC. Translated: CASSPNPGQAGETQYF.

A remark on this clonotype: Compared with germline, one end of the junction differs, possibly owing to a read error. CDR3 sequence: CPTSDHLESYNEQFF. The DNA of the CDR3 is TGTCCCACCAGTGATCATCTAGAATCCTACAATGAGCAGTTCTTC. V is TRBV24-1 and J is TRBJ2-1; no reliable D call. Germline lookup yields CDR1 KGHDR and CDR2 SFDVKD. The CDR3 contains 15 residues.

The CDR3 here is CASSSLEAGGNQPQHF. The CDR3 coding sequence is TGTGCCAGCAGTTCCCTCGAAGCCGGAGGCAATCAGCCCCAGCATTTT. The genes are TRBV12-3 or TRBV12-4 and TRBJ1-5; D gene uncertain. V lost 4 bases, J lost 2 bases, and 15 bases lay in between. This CDR3 region has 16 residues.